The rows below give T cell receptor beta chains drawn from one sample of a study of blood T cell repertoires in COVID-19. Clones were sequenced by immunoSEQ multiplex PCR, and TCRdb holds only the in-frame ones, with some missing. The table lists 130,000 to 150,000 clones, 80% to 90% of them singletons, with around 10% in the top ten. Sample: PBMCs or T cells enriched from blood (not recorded which). Every receptor here comes from a man aged 60 to 69 who had recovered from COVID-19. The CDR3 runs from the conserved cysteine through the conserved F or W. Each record gives: clone size, D gene, J gene, V gene, CDR3 protein, CDR3 DNA. D genes are given only for firm matches. Rows give clone size only sometimes, using once, few, many, or a class for an expanded clone.

>.|.|TRBJ1-1|TRBV20-1
CSASPQGGTEAFF
TGCAGTGCTAGTCCCCAGGGTGGGACTGAAGCTTTCTTT
>.|.|TRBJ2-5|TRBV2
CASSDPTIPLETQYF
TGTGCCAGCAGTGACCCTACCATCCCTTTAGAGACCCAGTACTTC
>.|TRBD1|TRBJ2-6|TRBV2
CASSERTGVPTGANVLTF
TGTGCCAGCAGTGAAAGGACAGGCGTTCCTACTGGGGCCAACGTCCTGACTTTC
>.|TRBD1|TRBJ2-7|TRBV7-8
CASSQGQGMAYEQYF
TGTGCCAGCAGCCAAGGACAGGGTATGGCCTACGAGCAGTACTTC
>.|.|TRBJ1-2|TRBV19
CASSMSGRAYGYTF
TGTGCCAGTAGTATGTCTGGCAGGGCCTATGGCTACACCTTC
>.|.|TRBJ2-5|TRBV4-1
CASSQGQEETQYF
TGCGCCAGCAGCCAAGGACAGGAAGAGACCCAGTACTTC
>once|TRBD2|TRBJ2-3|TRBV19
CASSIEARPGLAEITDTQYF
TGTGCCAGTAGTATAGAGGCCAGGCCCGGACTAGCGGAGATCACAGATACGCAGTATTTT
>.|.|TRBJ1-6|TRBV7-9
CASSSEGGSPLHF
TGTGCCAGCAGCTCGGAGGGAGGTTCACCCCTCCACTTT
>.|.|TRBJ1-2|TRBV3-1/TRBV3-2
CASSSGWYGYTF
TGTGCCAGCAGCTCAGGGTGGTATGGCTACACCTTC
>once|.|TRBJ1-1|TRBV29-1
CSVSRGNTEAFF
TGCAGCGTAAGCAGGGGGAACACTGAAGCTTTCTTT
>.|.|TRBJ2-6|TRBV5-4
CASSRGLISGANVLTF
TGTGCCAGCAGCCGGGGACTGATCTCTGGGGCCAACGTCCTGACTTTC
>once|TRBD1|TRBJ1-2|TRBV4-2
CASSPRLTGKDYGYTF
TGTGCCAGCAGCCCCCGATTGACAGGGAAGGACTATGGCTACACCTTC
>.|TRBD2|TRBJ2-3|TRBV5-1
CASSPGTSGGAADTQYF
TGCGCCAGCAGCCCAGGGACTAGCGGGGGGGCCGCAGATACGCAGTATTTT
>.|.|TRBJ1-5|TRBV28
CASTLGWVQPQHF
TGTGCCAGCACCCTAGGTTGGGTTCAGCCCCAGCATTTT
>.|.|TRBJ1-2|TRBV15
CATSRATYGYTF
TGTGCCACCAGCAGGGCAACATATGGCTACACCTTC
>.|TRBD2|TRBJ2-7|TRBV19
CASSISSSGGDYEQYF
TGTGCCAGTAGTATCTCGTCTAGCGGGGGGGACTACGAGCAGTACTTC
>.|.|TRBJ2-7|TRBV28
CATTGQLANSYEQYF
TGTGCCACCACAGGGCAACTAGCGAACAGCTACGAGCAGTACTTC
>.|.|TRBJ1-2|TRBV13
CASSLGGREDGYGYTF
TGTGCCAGCAGCTTAGGAGGCAGGGAGGACGGCTATGGCTACACCTTC
>.|.|TRBJ1-1|TRBV28
CASRQNPVYTEAFF
TGTGCCAGCAGACAGAACCCCGTCTACACTGAAGCTTTCTTT
>.|.|TRBJ2-5|TRBV7-7
CASSPGGWETQYF
TGTGCCAGCAGCCCTGGCGGGTGGGAGACCCAGTACTTC
>.|.|TRBJ1-1|TRBV5-8
CASSVALSMNTEAFF
TGTGCCAGCAGCGTCGCTCTCAGTATGAACACTGAAGCTTTCTTT
>.|TRBD2|TRBJ2-7|TRBV7-8
CASSLAGGGAYEQYF
TGTGCCAGCAGCTTAGCGGGCGGGGGGGCATACGAGCAGTACTTC
>.|.|TRBJ2-7|TRBV7-8
CASSYPAREQYF
TGTGCCAGCAGCTATCCCGCGCGTGAGCAGTACTTC
>.|TRBD1|TRBJ1-5|TRBV7-8
CASSSTRQGLGQPQHF
TGTGCCAGCAGCTCCACCCGACAGGGATTAGGTCAGCCCCAGCATTTT
>once|TRBD2|TRBJ2-7|TRBV2
CASRRAGGPYEQYF
TGTGCCAGCAGAAGAGCGGGAGGGCCCTACGAGCAGTACTTC
>.|.|TRBJ1-2|TRBV18
CASSPQDSNGYTF
TGTGCCAGCTCACCACAGGACAGTAATGGCTACACCTTC
>.|.|TRBJ2-7|TRBV27
CASSERSGAYEQYF
TGTGCCAGCAGTGAGCGGAGTGGGGCCTACGAGCAGTACTTC
>few|TRBD1|TRBJ2-7|TRBV5-1
CASSTGTGEQYF
TGCGCCAGCAGCACCGGGACAGGCGAGCAGTACTTC
>few|.|TRBJ2-2|TRBV30
CAWSVLMNTGELFF
TGTGCCTGGAGTGTACTGATGAACACCGGGGAGCTGTTTTTT
>.|.|TRBJ1-1|TRBV18
CASSPERGAVTFF
TGTGCCAGCTCACCTGAGCGTGGGGCGGTGACTTTCTTT
>.|TRBD2|TRBJ2-5|TRBV18
CASSLKTTASGNIETQYF
TGTGCCAGCTCACTGAAAACCACCGCTAGCGGGAATATCGAGACCCAGTACTTC
>once|TRBD1|TRBJ2-7|TRBV28
CASSLGGQGTYEQYF
TGTGCCAGCAGTTTGGGGGGACAGGGGACCTACGAGCAGTACTTC
>.|TRBD2|TRBJ2-1|TRBV5-4
CASSYPGGGYEQFF
TGTGCCAGCAGCTACCCGGGGGGTGGGTATGAGCAGTTCTTC
>once|.|TRBJ1-6|TRBV2
CASSGYTNNSPLHF
TGTGCCAGCAGTGGATACACCAATAATTCACCCCTCCACTTT
>once|.|TRBJ2-2|TRBV27
CASSSLINTGELFF
TGTGCCAGCAGTTCCCTAATAAACACCGGGGAGCTGTTTTTT
>.|.|TRBJ1-5|TRBV2
CASSGGLNQPQHF
TGTGCCAGCAGTGGTGGCCTCAATCAGCCCCAGCATTTT
>.|.|TRBJ1-5|TRBV15
CATSRGRDSNQPQHF
TGTGCCACCAGCAGAGGGAGAGATAGCAATCAGCCCCAGCATTTT
>.|.|TRBJ1-5|TRBV7-2
CASSFLVDQPQHF
TGTGCCAGCAGCTTTCTTGTAGATCAGCCCCAGCATTTT
>.|TRBD1|TRBJ1-2|TRBV7-2
CASSKTPGQGNGYTF
TGTGCCAGCAGCAAAACGCCGGGACAGGGGAATGGCTACACCTTC
>.|TRBD1|TRBJ2-7|TRBV5-1
CASSHSGTGFSYEQYF
TGCGCCAGCAGTCACTCCGGGACAGGATTCTCCTACGAGCAGTACTTC
>.|.|TRBJ1-1|TRBV4-2
CASSQDFRGLAFF
TGTGCCAGCAGCCAAGATTTTAGGGGACTAGCTTTCTTT
>.|TRBD1|TRBJ2-2|TRBV2
CASSGQGDSGELFF
TGTGCCAGTAGCGGACAGGGGGACTCCGGGGAGCTGTTTTTT
>once|TRBD1|TRBJ1-6|TRBV4-1
CASSQISGGNSPLHF
TGCGCCAGCAGCCAGATCTCAGGGGGTAATTCACCCCTCCACTTT
>.|TRBD1|TRBJ1-5|TRBV7-9
CASSAGTGVRNQPQHF
TGTGCCAGCAGCGCCGGGACAGGGGTGAGGAATCAGCCCCAGCATTTT
>.|.|TRBJ2-2|TRBV27
CASSPHLGAGELFF
TGTGCCAGCAGTCCTCACCTAGGAGCCGGGGAGCTGTTTTTT
>.|.|TRBJ1-4|TRBV7-9
CASSTRGSANEKLFF
TGTGCCAGCAGCACCCGGGGGAGTGCTAATGAAAAACTGTTTTTT
>.|TRBD1|TRBJ1-4|TRBV5-1
CASSPDRGNEKLFF
TGCGCCAGCAGCCCGGACAGGGGAAACGAAAAACTGTTTTTT
>.|TRBD1|TRBJ1-1|TRBV4-1
CASSHPDRGNTEAFF
TGCGCCAGCAGCCACCCGGACAGGGGAAACACTGAAGCTTTCTTT
>once|TRBD1|TRBJ2-3|TRBV28
CASSLQGQGHNQPQYF
TGTGCCAGCAGTTTACAGGGACAGGGTCACAATCAGCCCCAGTATTTT
>.|.|TRBJ2-7|TRBV15
CATSSFKQRYEQYF
TGTGCCACCAGCAGTTTCAAACAGAGATACGAGCAGTACTTC
>.|.|TRBJ1-6|TRBV2
CASSLDRGNHSPLHF
TGTGCCAGCAGTCTGGACAGAGGGAACCATTCACCCCTCCACTTT